This T cell receptor (beta chain) was obtained from a study of post-analysis software for immune sequencing data. At the level of the study: There were relapsing-remitting, secondary progressive and progressive-relapsing multiple sclerosis among the disease courses included.

The sample holds a few counts of this clonotype. Its target is unknown. Study observations and caveats: About 5 TRBV segments (TRBV5-6, TRBV5-1 and TRBV20-1 among them) occurred more frequently in patients than in controls. Compared against controls, patients with multiple sclerosis displayed significantly lower normalized Chao1 diversity.

Prepared TCR beta cDNA libraries contained unique molecular identifiers. Yield was 450,000 to 650,000 cDNA molecules from approximately 0.91 to 9.4 million T cells. TCRdb re-analysed the PCR reads in MiXCR, keeping a single row per CDR3 protein. The sample shows 400,000 to 500,000 distinct CDR3 sequences, roughly 38% of them seen only once. Germline assignment: CDR1 SGHRS and CDR2 YFSETQ. The CDR3 consists of 16 residues. V trimming: 4 bases; J trimming: 6 bases; junction bases outside the gene matches: 15. Sequenced: blood. This TCR derives from a girl aged 2 to 9 with multiple sclerosis. The chain employs TRBV5-1 and TRBJ1-2, with 7 bases identical to TRBD1. The CDR3 sequence is CASSAPSPIQGNGYTF. The CDR3 DNA follows: TGCGCCAGCAGCGCGCCGAGCCCGATACAGGGGAATGGCTACACCTTC.